A single sample gave rise to the 31 T cell receptor beta chains below, sequenced in a study of cytomegalovirus exposure and HLA in healthy donors. The study ran its PCR with 60 Vbeta and 13 Jbeta primers. The method was immunoSEQ multiplex PCR; TCRdb's version includes in-frame clones alone and lacks a portion of them. The sample yields a few hundred thousand clones, about four fifths seen once. Input material: PBMCs. These receptors originate from a woman aged 40 to 55 in good health and CMV-seropositive.

V is TRBV4-3 and J is TRBJ2-1, with D perhaps matching TRBD2 (6 bases). The germline V gene has CDR1 LGHNA and CDR2 YSLEER. V lost 0 bases and J lost 7, with 13 bases in between. The CDR3 runs 15 residues. The CDR3 reads CASSQERFSGNEQFF. In DNA form, the CDR3 reads TGCGCCAGCAGCCAAGAGAGGTTTAGCGGAAATGAGCAGTTCTTC.

The chain couples TRBV6-5 to TRBJ2-2; 8 positions match TRBD1. The CDR3 totals 13 residues. Germline V CDR1 and CDR2: MNHEY, SVGAGI. V trimming: 5 bases; J trimming: 7 bases; junction bases outside the gene matches: 3. The CDR3: CASSRGTGGELFF. The CDR3 DNA follows: TGTGCCAGCAGTCGCGGGACAGGCGGGGAGCTGTTTTTT.

The V gene is TRBV28, the J gene TRBJ1-4; no clear D. The V end was cut by 7 bases, the J end by 0 bases, with 12 bases between. The germline V gene has CDR1 MDHEN and CDR2 SYDVKM. The CDR3 totals 15 residues. The CDR3 sequence is CASITGTATNEKLFF. Here the CDR3 DNA reads TGTGCCAGCATAACGGGAACTGCAACTAATGAAAAACTGTTTTTT.

This sequence joins TRBV5-1 and TRBJ1-1, with unresolved D. The length of the CDR3 is 14 residues. Trimming took 7 bases from V and 4 from J, leaving 17 bases between them. CDR1 is SGHRS and CDR2 is YFSETQ in the germline V gene. CDR3 bases: TGCGCCAGCTGGGCTCCGGGCGCGGGCACTGAAGCTTTCTTT. Protein product: CASWAPGAGTEAFF.

V usage is TRBV7-3 and J usage is TRBJ2-1, with TRBD1 matching 10 bases. This CDR3 has 15 amino acids. Germline V gene data show CDR1 as SGHTA and CDR2 as FQGTGA. Unmatched junction bases numbered 8, after V lost 5 bases and J lost 7 bases. CDR3 region: CASSTRQGARNEQFF. As DNA, the CDR3 is TGTGCCAGCAGCACCCGACAGGGGGCGAGGAATGAGCAGTTCTTC.

The V call is TRBV6-6, the J call TRBJ1-5; perhaps TRBD1 as D (5 bases). Per the germline V gene, CDR1 is MNHNY and CDR2 is SVGAGI (reference sequence). The V gene lost 0 bases and the J gene lost 10 bases, with 10 bases spanning the gap. The CDR3 loop spans 13 amino acids. Here the CDR3 DNA reads TGTGCCAGCAGTTACTCGACAGATTTCCCCCAGCATTTT. Protein: CASSYSTDFPQHF.

This clone was counted once. V is TRBV7-3 and J is TRBJ2-2; 9 bases are a match to TRBD2. The CDR3 totals 16 residues. With V trimmed by 5 bases and J by 6 bases, 10 bases remained unmatched. In germline, CDR1 is SGHTA, CDR2 FQGTGA. Here the CDR3 reads CASSPRGGRGAGELFF. The CDR3 DNA is TGTGCCAGCAGCCCCAGGGGCGGGAGGGGTGCCGGGGAGCTGTTTTTT.

The genes are TRBV7-2 and TRBJ2-3; 14 bases map to TRBD2. The germline V gene encodes CDR1 SGHTA and CDR2 FQGNSA. This CDR3 spans 15 amino acids. J gave up 7 bases and V 4 bases, and 4 bases lay outside the gene matches. Written as DNA, the CDR3 is TGTGCCAGCAGCTCCGGACTAGCGGGAGGAAATACGCAGTATTTT. Protein sequence: CASSSGLAGGNTQYF. Using reference TRBV7-2 and TRBJ2-3 for the parts outside the CDR3, the full variable domain is GAGVSQSPSNKVTEKGKDVELRCDPISGHTALYWYRQSLGQGLEFLIYFQGNSAPDKSGLPSDRFSAERTGGSVSTLTIQRTQQEDSAVYLCASSSGLAGGNTQYFGPGTRLTVL.

The chain combines TRBV30 with TRBJ1-2; 8 bases line up with TRBD1. The CDR3 sequence is 11 residues long. Germline-derived CDR1 and CDR2 are GTSNPN and SVGIG (reference sequence). Trimming took 7 bases from V and 6 from J; bases not matched to a gene: 4. The CDR3 sequence: CAYGQGNGYTF. For the CDR3, the DNA is TGTGCCTATGGACAGGGAAATGGCTACACCTTC.

V and J are TRBV19 and TRBJ2-7, with 10 bases lining up with TRBD2. Trimming removed 6 bases from V and 6 bases from J; junction bases left unmatched: 11. Germline V lookup: CDR1 LNHDA, CDR2 SQIVND (reference sequence). The CDR3 has 15 residues. The CDR3 loop is CASRDYGTSVGEQYF. CDR3 DNA sequence: TGTGCCAGTAGAGATTACGGGACTAGCGTCGGCGAGCAGTACTTC.

This chain links TRBV28 with TRBJ2-1; 7 nucleotides align to TRBD1. CDR3 length: 13 amino acids. V shed 4 bases, J shed 9 bases, and the junction held 6 bases outside the gene matches. Germline assignment: CDR1 MDHEN and CDR2 SYDVKM. CDR3 residues: CASSSTGKGEQFF. The CDR3 DNA follows: TGTGCCAGCAGTTCGACAGGGAAGGGTGAGCAGTTCTTC.

The chain recombines TRBV2 with TRBJ2-2; 8 positions agree with TRBD1. The germline gives CDR1 SNHLY, CDR2 FYNNEI. The CDR3 spans 15 residues. J gave up 0 bases and V 6 bases, and 3 bases lay outside the gene matches. This CDR3 reads CASRGQVTNTGELFF. DNA of the CDR3: TGTGCCAGCAGGGGACAGGTCACGAACACCGGGGAGCTGTTTTTT.

In its sample, this clone was seen a few times. The chain carries TRBV27 and TRBJ2-1; D perhaps matches TRBD2 (5 bases). Per germline, CDR1 MNHEY and CDR2 SMNVEV (reference sequence). Trimming left V 5 bases short and J 2 bases short, with 16 bases between. This CDR3 has 16 residues. The CDR3 DNA reads TGTGCCAGCAGTATCCGAGCGGACCCAGCCTACAATGAGCAGTTCTTC. Its protein product is CASSIRADPAYNEQFF.

The V gene is TRBV27, the J gene TRBJ2-2, with 9 bases aligning to TRBD2. With V trimmed by 2 bases and J by 6 bases, 10 bases remained unmatched. Germline V gene sequence: CDR1 MNHEY, CDR2 SMNVEV (reference sequence). This CDR3 is 17 amino acids long. Here the CDR3 reads CASSLLFAGGDAGELFF. Written as DNA, the CDR3 is TGTGCCAGCAGTTTACTATTTGCGGGAGGGGACGCCGGGGAGCTGTTTTTT.

Comments on this clone: The sample carries other DNA sequences with the same CDR3. CDR3 region: CASSTQETQYF. CDR3 nucleotides: TGTGCCAGCTCAACTCAAGAGACCCAGTACTTC. The chain employs TRBV18 and TRBJ2-5; no firm D call. Per germline, CDR1 KGHSH and CDR2 LQKENI. The CDR3 covers 11 residues. The germline V and J ends were trimmed by 5 bases and 2 bases, with 3 bases remaining between them.

V and J are TRBV11-3 and TRBJ2-1; weak D call: TRBD2 (5 bases). CDR3 length: 14 residues. V lost 2 bases, J lost 5 bases, and 10 bases lay in between. The V gene's germline CDR1 is SGHNT and CDR2 YENEEA. CDR3 in DNA: TGTGCCAGCAGCTTATCATCCGGGAACAATGAGCAGTTCTTC. Its translation is CASSLSSGNNEQFF.

This clone came up once. V usage is TRBV28 and J usage is TRBJ2-1; D might be TRBD1 (5 bases). The CDR3 covers 11 residues. Trimming removed 7 bases at V and 14 bases at J, with 15 bases between. Per the germline V gene, CDR1 is MDHEN and CDR2 is SYDVKM. CDR3 nucleotide sequence: TGTGCCAGCACCTTTGGAGCAGGGAAGTTCTTC. It yields the protein CASTFGAGKFF.

The chain employs TRBV2 and TRBJ1-6; the match to TRBD1 covers 9 bases. Germline loops: CDR1 SNHLY, CDR2 FYNNEI. J lost 4 bases, V lost 8 bases, and 3 bases had no gene match. The CDR3 is 14 residues long. The CDR3 region is CASRTGVYNSPLHF. CDR3 bases: TGTGCCAGCCGGACAGGGGTTTATAATTCACCCCTCCACTTT.

There are a few counts of this clone. The chain combines TRBV30 with TRBJ1-5, with 9 positions matching TRBD1. CDR3 length: 12 amino acids. Germline assignment: CDR1 GTSNPN and CDR2 SVGIG (reference sequence). Trimming took 5 bases from V and 6 from J; bases not matched to a gene: 2. The CDR3 DNA follows: TGTGCCTGGGGGACAGGGATTCAGCCCCAGCATTTT. As protein: CAWGTGIQPQHF.

The V call is TRBV5-1, the J call TRBJ2-1; 14 bases are shared with TRBD2. CDR3 length equals 16 residues. V lost 4 bases to trimming and J lost 9 bases; unmatched junction nucleotides: 9. The germline V gene has CDR1 SGHRS and CDR2 YFSETQ. The CDR3 sequence is CASSVRGLAGEVEQFF. CDR3 DNA sequence: TGCGCCAGCAGCGTTCGGGGACTAGCGGGAGAAGTTGAGCAGTTCTTC.

This chain connects TRBV19 to TRBJ2-3; D perhaps matches TRBD2 (7 bases). Looked up from germline, CDR1 is LNHDA and CDR2 is SQIVND (reference sequence). V was clipped by 5 bases and J by 4 bases, with 16 bases between them. The CDR3 totals 15 residues. The chain's CDR3 is CASSPGLGGPDTQYF. The CDR3 DNA reads TGTGCCAGTAGTCCCGGACTAGGGGGGCCAGATACGCAGTATTTT.

The sample holds a few counts of this clone. The chain has TRBV18 and TRBJ1-2; D remains unclear. This CDR3 is built from 12 residues. Germline CDR1 KGHSH, CDR2 LQKENI. Trimming took off 3 bases at V and 7 bases at J, with 9 bases between the two ends. The CDR3 bases are TGTGCCAGCTCACCTGAGGAGGCTGGCTACACCTTC. Protein sequence: CASSPEEAGYTF.

This clone appeared once. As DNA, the CDR3 is TGTGCCAGCAGCTTAGCGAGGACGGGAGGAGCGGGTACGCAGTATTTT. Translated: CASSLARTGGAGTQYF. This chain joins TRBV7-2 and TRBJ2-3; 7 bases match TRBD2. V lost 0 bases to trimming and J lost 8 bases; unmatched junction nucleotides: 11. Germline CDR1 and CDR2: SGHTA and FQGNSA. CDR3 length: 16 residues. Supplemented by reference TRBV7-2 and TRBJ2-3, the full variable domain reads GAGVSQSPSNKVTEKGKDVELRCDPISGHTALYWYRQSLGQGLEFLIYFQGNSAPDKSGLPSDRFSAERTGGSVSTLTIQRTQQEDSAVYLCASSLARTGGAGTQYFGPGTRLTVL.

The gene calls are TRBV28 and TRBJ2-5; TRBD1 matches at 7 bases. With 6 bases clipped from V and 7 bases from J, the junction kept 11 bases outside the gene matches. CDR1 and CDR2 from the germline V gene are MDHEN and SYDVKM. The CDR3 runs to 14 residues. DNA of the CDR3: TGTGCCAGCAGCCTCGGACAGGCCACGGGGACCCAGTACTTC. It codes for CASSLGQATGTQYF.

This sequence joins TRBV5-6 and TRBJ1-3; no clear D. Germline V CDR1 and CDR2: SGHDT, YYEEEE. The V and J ends lost 2 bases and 0 bases respectively, with 9 bases between them. The CDR3 has 15 residues. CDR3 DNA: TGTGCCAGCAGCTTAGGACTGGCCTCTGGAAACACCATATATTTT. It translates to CASSLGLASGNTIYF.

The rearrangement joins TRBV5-1 to TRBJ2-1; TRBD1 aligns across 9 bases. The CDR3 has 15 amino acids. Germline values: CDR1 SGHRS, CDR2 YFSETQ. J gave up 8 bases and V 2 bases, and 8 bases lay outside the gene matches. Here the CDR3 DNA reads TGCGCCAGCAGCTTTACAGGGGGCGCATTTGATGAGCAGTTCTTC. It codes for CASSFTGGAFDEQFF.

This sequence joins TRBV19 and TRBJ1-4; weak D call: TRBD1 (5 bases). Germline V lookup: CDR1 LNHDA, CDR2 SQIVND (reference sequence). V lost 6 bases, J lost 4 bases, and 15 bases lay in between. The CDR3 has 15 amino acids. The CDR3 DNA follows: TGTGCCAGTAGGAGCCGGAGCGGGGGTAATGAAAAACTGTTTTTT. The encoded protein is CASRSRSGGNEKLFF.

This chain connects TRBV29-1 to TRBJ2-1; 13 positions agree with TRBD2. Germline trimming cut 6 bases from V and 8 bases from J; bases unmatched to any gene: 1. This CDR3 contains 12 residues. CDR1 and CDR2 from the germline V gene are SQVTM and ANQGSEA. The CDR3: CSVGLAGDEQFF. CDR3 DNA: TGCAGCGTAGGACTAGCGGGAGATGAGCAGTTCTTC.

This chain joins TRBV9 and TRBJ2-6, with TRBD1 as a possible D gene (5 bases). This CDR3 is built from 15 residues. CDR1 and CDR2 from the germline V gene are SGDLS and YYNGEE. V dropped 0 bases and J dropped 4 bases, with 8 bases sitting between them. CDR3 DNA: TGTGCCAGCAGCGTAGAAGGGGCCGGGGCCAACGTCCTGACTTTC. Protein product: CASSVEGAGANVLTF.

This rearrangement joins TRBV7-9 to TRBJ2-6; the D gene is possibly TRBD1 (5 bases). With 3 bases removed from V and 0 bases from J, the gap between germline ends came to 6 bases. Germline lookup yields CDR1 SEHNR and CDR2 FQNEAQ (reference sequence). The CDR3 loop spans 15 amino acids. For the CDR3, the DNA is TGTGCCAGCAGCTTCCAGGGCTCTGGGGCCAACGTCCTGACTTTC. As protein: CASSFQGSGANVLTF.

This clone has a single count. This rearrangement joins TRBV19 to TRBJ2-1; TRBD1 agrees at 9 bases. V gave up 5 bases and J gave up 8 bases; unmatched junction bases: 10. CDR1 is LNHDA, CDR2 SQIVND, per germline (reference sequence). The CDR3 contains 15 residues. The CDR3 DNA reads as TGTGCCAGTAGTCCCCGGACAGGGGTAGACGATGAGCAGTTCTTC. Protein: CASSPRTGVDDEQFF.